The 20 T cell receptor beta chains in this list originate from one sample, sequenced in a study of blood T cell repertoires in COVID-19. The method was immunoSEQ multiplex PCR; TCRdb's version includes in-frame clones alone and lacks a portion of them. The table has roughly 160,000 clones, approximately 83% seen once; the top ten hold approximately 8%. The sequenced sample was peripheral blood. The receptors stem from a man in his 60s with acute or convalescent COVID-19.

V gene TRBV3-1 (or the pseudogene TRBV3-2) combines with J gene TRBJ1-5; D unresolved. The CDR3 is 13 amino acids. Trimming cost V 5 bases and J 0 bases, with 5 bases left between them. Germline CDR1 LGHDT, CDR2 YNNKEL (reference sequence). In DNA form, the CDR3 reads TGTGCCAGCAGCATGTATAGCAATCAGCCCCAGCATTTT. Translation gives CASSMYSNQPQHF.

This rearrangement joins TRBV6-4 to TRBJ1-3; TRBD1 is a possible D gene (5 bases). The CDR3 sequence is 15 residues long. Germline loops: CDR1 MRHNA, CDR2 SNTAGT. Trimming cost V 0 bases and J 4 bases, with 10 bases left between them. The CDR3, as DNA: TGTGCCAGCAGTGACTCCCAGGGTGGGGGAAACACCATATATTTT. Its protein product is CASSDSQGGGNTIYF.

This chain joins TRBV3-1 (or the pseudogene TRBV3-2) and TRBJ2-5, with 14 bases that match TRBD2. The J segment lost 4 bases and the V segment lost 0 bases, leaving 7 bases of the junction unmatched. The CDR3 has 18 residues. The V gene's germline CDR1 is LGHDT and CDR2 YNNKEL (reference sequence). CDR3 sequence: CASSQDRLAGGRGETQYF. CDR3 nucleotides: TGTGCCAGCAGCCAAGATCGACTAGCGGGAGGGAGGGGAGAGACCCAGTACTTC.

The CDR3 region has the DNA TGTGCCAGCAGTCCGTCAATACTCAATCGGGGCTATGGCTACACCTTC. It translates to CASSPSILNRGYGYTF. V is TRBV27 and J is TRBJ1-2; D remains ambiguous. The CDR3 is made up of 16 amino acids. Trimming shortened V by 5 bases and J by 4 bases, and 20 bases separated the two germline ends. Germline V CDR1 and CDR2: MNHEY, SMNVEV (reference sequence).

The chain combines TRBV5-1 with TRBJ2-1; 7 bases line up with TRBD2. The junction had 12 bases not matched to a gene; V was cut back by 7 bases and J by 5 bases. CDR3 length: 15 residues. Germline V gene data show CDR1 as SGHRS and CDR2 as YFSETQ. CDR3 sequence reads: CASALADLSNNEQFF. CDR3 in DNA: TGCGCCAGCGCCCTAGCGGACCTGTCGAACAATGAGCAGTTCTTC.

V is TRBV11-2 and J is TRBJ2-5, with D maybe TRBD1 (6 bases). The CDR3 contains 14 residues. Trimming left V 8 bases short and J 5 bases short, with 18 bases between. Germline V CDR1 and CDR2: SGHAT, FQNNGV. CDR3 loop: CASAQGLRGETQYF. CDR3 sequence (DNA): TGTGCCAGCGCCCAGGGGCTTCGAGGGGAGACCCAGTACTTC.

CDR3 sequence: CASSLATGLAYGELFF. The DNA of the CDR3 is TGCGCCAGCAGCTTGGCGACGGGACTAGCGTACGGGGAGCTGTTTTTT. V gene TRBV5-1 combines with J gene TRBJ2-2, with 10 positions matching TRBD2. J lost 7 bases, V lost 0 bases, and 6 bases had no gene match. The CDR3 contains 16 residues. Germline V CDR1 and CDR2: SGHRS, YFSETQ.

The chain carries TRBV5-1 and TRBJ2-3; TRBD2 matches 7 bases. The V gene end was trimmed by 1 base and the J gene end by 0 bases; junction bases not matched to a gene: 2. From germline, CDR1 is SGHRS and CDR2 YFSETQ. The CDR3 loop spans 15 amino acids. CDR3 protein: CASSLPAGSTDTQYF. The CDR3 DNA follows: TGCGCCAGCAGCTTGCCAGCGGGGAGCACAGATACGCAGTATTTT.

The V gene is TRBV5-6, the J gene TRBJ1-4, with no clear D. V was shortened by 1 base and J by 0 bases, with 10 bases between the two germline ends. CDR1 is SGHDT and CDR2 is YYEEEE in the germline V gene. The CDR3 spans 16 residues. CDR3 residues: CASSLFRTTTNEKLFF. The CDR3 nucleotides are TGTGCCAGCAGCTTGTTCAGAACCACAACTAATGAAAAACTGTTTTTT.

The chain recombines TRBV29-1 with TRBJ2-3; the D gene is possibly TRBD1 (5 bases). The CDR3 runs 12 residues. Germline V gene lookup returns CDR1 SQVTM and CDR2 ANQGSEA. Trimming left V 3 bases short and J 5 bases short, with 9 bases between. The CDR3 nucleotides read TGCAGCGTTGATTTGGGGCGAGATACGCAGTATTTT. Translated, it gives CSVDLGRDTQYF.

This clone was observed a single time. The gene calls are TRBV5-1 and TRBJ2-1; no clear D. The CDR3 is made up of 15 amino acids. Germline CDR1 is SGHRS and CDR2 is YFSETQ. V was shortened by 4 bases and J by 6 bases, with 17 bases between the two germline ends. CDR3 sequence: CASSTLGSMGNEQFF. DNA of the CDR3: TGCGCCAGCAGCACCCTAGGCAGCATGGGCAATGAGCAGTTCTTC. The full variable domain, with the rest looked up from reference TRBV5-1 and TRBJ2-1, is KAGVTQTPRYLIKTRGQQVTLSCSPISGHRSVSWYQQTPGQGLQFLFEYFSETQRNKGNFPGRFSGRQFSNSRSEMNVSTLELGDSALYLCASSTLGSMGNEQFFGPGTRLTVL.

The CDR3 region is CASSQLRGQENIQYF. CDR3 nucleotide sequence: TGTGCCAGCAGCCAACTGAGGGGACAGGAAAACATTCAGTACTTC. The chain combines TRBV3-1 (or the pseudogene TRBV3-2) with TRBJ2-4, with TRBD1 identical over 8 bases. Trimming removed 2 bases from V and 5 bases from J; junction bases left unmatched: 5. Germline V gives CDR1 LGHDT, CDR2 YNNKEL (reference sequence). The CDR3 spans 15 residues.

CDR3 sequence: CATSSALGLAGYEQYF. The CDR3 DNA follows: TGTGCCACCAGCAGCGCCTTGGGACTAGCGGGATACGAGCAGTACTTC. The rearrangement joins TRBV15 to TRBJ2-7; TRBD2 aligns across 13 bases. V shed 3 bases, J shed 4 bases, and the junction held 6 bases outside the gene matches. In germline, CDR1 is LNHNV, CDR2 YYDKDF (reference sequence). The CDR3 extends over 16 amino acids.

CDR3 loop: CASSPHEQGSEQFF. The CDR3 DNA sequence: TGTGCCAGCAGCCCGCACGAGCAGGGTAGTGAGCAGTTCTTC. The chain joins TRBV11-3 to TRBJ2-1; possible D gene TRBD1, 5 bases. V gave up 5 bases and J gave up 9 bases, with 17 bases separating them. Germline lookup yields CDR1 SGHNT and CDR2 YENEEA. The CDR3 extends over 14 amino acids.

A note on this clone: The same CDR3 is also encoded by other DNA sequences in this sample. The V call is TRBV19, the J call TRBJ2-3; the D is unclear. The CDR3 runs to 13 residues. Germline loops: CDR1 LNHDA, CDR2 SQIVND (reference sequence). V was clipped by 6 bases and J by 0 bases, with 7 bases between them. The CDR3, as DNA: TGTGCCAGTAGCCCCTCTAGCACAGATACGCAGTATTTT. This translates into CASSPSSTDTQYF.

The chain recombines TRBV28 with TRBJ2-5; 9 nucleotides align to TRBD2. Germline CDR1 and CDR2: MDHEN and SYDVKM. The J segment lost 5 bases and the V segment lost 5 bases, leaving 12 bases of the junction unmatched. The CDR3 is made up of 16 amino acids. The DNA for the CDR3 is TGTGCCAGCAGTCGACTAGCGGTTACCCGGAGGGAGACCCAGTACTTC. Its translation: CASSRLAVTRRETQYF.

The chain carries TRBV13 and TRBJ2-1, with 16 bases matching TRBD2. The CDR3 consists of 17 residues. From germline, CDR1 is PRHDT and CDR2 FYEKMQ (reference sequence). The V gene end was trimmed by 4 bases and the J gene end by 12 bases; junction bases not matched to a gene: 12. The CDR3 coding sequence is TGTGCCAGCAGCTATAAGTCCGGGACTAGCGGGAGGGCCCGGCAGTTCTTC. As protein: CASSYKSGTSGRARQFF.

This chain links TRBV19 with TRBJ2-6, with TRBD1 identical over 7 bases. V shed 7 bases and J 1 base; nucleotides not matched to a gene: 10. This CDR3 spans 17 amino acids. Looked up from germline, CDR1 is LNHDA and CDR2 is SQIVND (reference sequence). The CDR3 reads CASMTGRGESGANVLTF. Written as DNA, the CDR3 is TGTGCCAGTATGACAGGGAGAGGGGAATCTGGGGCCAACGTCCTGACTTTC. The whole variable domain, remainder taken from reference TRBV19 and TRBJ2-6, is DGGITQSPKYLFRKEGQNVTLSCEQNLNHDAMYWYRQDPGQGLRLIYYSQIVNDFQKGDIAEGYSVSREKKESFPLTVTSAQKNPTAFYLCASMTGRGESGANVLTFGAGSRLTVL.

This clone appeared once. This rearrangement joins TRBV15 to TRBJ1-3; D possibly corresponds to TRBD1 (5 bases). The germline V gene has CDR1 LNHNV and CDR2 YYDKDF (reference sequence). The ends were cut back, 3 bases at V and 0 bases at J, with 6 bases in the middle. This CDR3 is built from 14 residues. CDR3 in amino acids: CATSRDNSGNTIYF. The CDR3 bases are TGTGCCACCAGCAGGGACAACTCTGGAAACACCATATATTTT.

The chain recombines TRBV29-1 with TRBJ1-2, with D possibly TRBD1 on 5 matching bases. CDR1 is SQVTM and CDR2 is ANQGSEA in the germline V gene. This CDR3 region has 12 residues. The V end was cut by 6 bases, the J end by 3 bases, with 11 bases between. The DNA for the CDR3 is TGCAGCGTACGCAGGGAGGACTATGGCTACACCTTC. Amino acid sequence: CSVRREDYGYTF.